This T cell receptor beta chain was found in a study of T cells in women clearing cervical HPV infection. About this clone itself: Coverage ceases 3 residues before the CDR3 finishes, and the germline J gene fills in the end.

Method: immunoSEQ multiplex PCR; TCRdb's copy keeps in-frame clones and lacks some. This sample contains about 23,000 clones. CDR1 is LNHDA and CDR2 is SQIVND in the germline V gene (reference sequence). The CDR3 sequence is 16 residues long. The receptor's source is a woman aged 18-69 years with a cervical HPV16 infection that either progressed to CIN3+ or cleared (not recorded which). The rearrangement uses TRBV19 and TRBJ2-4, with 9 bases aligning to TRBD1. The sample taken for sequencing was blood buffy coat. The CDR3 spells CASSLDRGRSNYGQYF. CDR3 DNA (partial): TGTGCCAGTAGTTTGGACAGGGGCCGCTCTAACTATGGT.